This T cell receptor beta chain was documented in a study of cytomegalovirus exposure and HLA in healthy donors. Unmatched junction bases numbered 6, after V lost 2 bases and J lost 7 bases. Germline values: CDR1 SEHNR, CDR2 FQNEAQ (reference sequence). The CDR3 sequence is 15 residues long. This clone was recorded only once. The PCR employed 60 Vbeta primers together with 13 Jbeta primers. Produced via immunoSEQ multiplex PCR; TCRdb's table is partial and in-frame only. The table shows some 150,000 clones, with 82% occurring only once. The rearrangement joins TRBV7-9 to TRBJ2-2; TRBD1 matches at 8 bases. The TCR sequence derives from a male donor in good health and CMV-seronegative. The sample taken for sequencing was PBMCs. In DNA form, the CDR3 reads TGTGCCAGCAGCTTACTGGCAGGGGGCGGCGGGGAGCTGTTTTTT. The encoded protein is CASSLLAGGGGELFF.